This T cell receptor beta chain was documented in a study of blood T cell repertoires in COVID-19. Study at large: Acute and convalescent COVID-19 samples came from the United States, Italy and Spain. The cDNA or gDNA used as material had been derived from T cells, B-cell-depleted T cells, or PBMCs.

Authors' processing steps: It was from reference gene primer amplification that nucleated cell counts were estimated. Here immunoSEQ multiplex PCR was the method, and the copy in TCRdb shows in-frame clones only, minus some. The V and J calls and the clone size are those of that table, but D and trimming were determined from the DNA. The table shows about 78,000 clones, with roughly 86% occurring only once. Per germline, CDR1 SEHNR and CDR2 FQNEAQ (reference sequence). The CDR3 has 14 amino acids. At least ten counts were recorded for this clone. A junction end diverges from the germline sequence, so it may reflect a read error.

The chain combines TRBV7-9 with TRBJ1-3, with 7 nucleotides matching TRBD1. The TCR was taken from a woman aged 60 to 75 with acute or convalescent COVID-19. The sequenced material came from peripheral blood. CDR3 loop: CASSLDRAQPARHF. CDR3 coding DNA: TGTGCCAGCAGCCTAGACAGGGCCCAACCAGCTCGGCATTTT.